The present T cell receptor (beta chain) was sequenced within a study of blood T cell repertoires in COVID-19. The CDR3 contains 21 residues. Germline CDR1 LGHDT, CDR2 YNNKEL (reference sequence). V shed 0 bases and J 1 base; nucleotides not matched to a gene: 19. Produced via immunoSEQ multiplex PCR; TCRdb's table is partial and in-frame only. The sample lists around 100,000 clones, about 85% occurring once. Sequences were obtained from peripheral blood. This chain connects TRBV3-1 (or the pseudogene TRBV3-2) to TRBJ2-3; 7 nucleotides align to TRBD1. The clonotype comes from a human donor in a cohort sampled during active COVID-19. The CDR3 loop is CASSQDSPPATTGTGTDTQYF. CDR3 bases: TGTGCCAGCAGCCAAGATTCCCCCCCGGCAACGACAGGGACGGGCACAGATACGCAGTATTTT.